These 20 T cell receptor beta chains came from one sample sequenced in a study of CD8 T cell repertoires and HIV-1 epitope variants. For these TCRs, the target antigens are not known. Sequenced by immunoSEQ multiplex PCR; TCRdb stores in-frame clones only, minus some. This table holds about 4,000 clones, about 72% found once. The source material was cultured CD8+ T cells derived from PBMCs. The source is a male donor with HIV.

The CDR3 sequence is CASSVTGMANYEQYF. For the CDR3, the DNA is TGTGCCAGTAGTGTTACAGGGATGGCCAACTACGAGCAGTACTTC. The gene calls are TRBV19 and TRBJ2-7; TRBD1 is a possible D gene (6 bases). Germline loops: CDR1 LNHDA, CDR2 SQIVND (reference sequence). Between the trimmed V and J ends, which lost 5 bases and 3 bases, there was a span of 17 bases. The CDR3 is 15 residues long.

The chain has TRBV9 and TRBJ1-4; TRBD1 matches 8 bases. The CDR3 is made up of 15 amino acids. J gave up 5 bases and V 4 bases, and 7 bases lay outside the gene matches. CDR1 and CDR2 (germline): SGDLS, YYNGEE. This CDR3 reads CASSPQQGGNEKLFF. The CDR3 DNA sequence: TGTGCCAGCAGCCCGCAACAGGGGGGAAATGAAAAACTGTTTTTT.

This sequence joins TRBV5-1 and TRBJ2-7; 10 bases map to TRBD1. The V and J ends lost 4 bases and 5 bases, in that order; junction bases with no gene match: 9. Per the germline V gene, CDR1 is SGHRS and CDR2 is YFSETQ. CDR3 size: 15 residues. This chain's CDR3 is CASSLLGDRGDEQYF. The CDR3 nucleotides are TGCGCCAGCAGCCTGCTGGGGGACAGGGGAGACGAGCAGTACTTC.

The rearrangement joins TRBV18 to TRBJ2-7, with 8 positions matching TRBD1. Germline CDR1 KGHSH, CDR2 LQKENI. The CDR3 consists of 16 residues. V lost 1 base, J lost 7 bases, and 12 bases stayed unmatched. The CDR3 loop is CASSPRSGTGSGEQYF. CDR3 coding DNA: TGTGCCAGCTCACCACGCTCCGGGACAGGTTCGGGTGAGCAGTACTTC.

In this sample, this clone turned up once. The V and J genes are TRBV27 and TRBJ1-4; 8 bases fit TRBD1. Germline V gene data show CDR1 as MNHEY and CDR2 as SMNVEV (reference sequence). The V gene end was trimmed by 6 bases and the J gene end by 5 bases; junction bases not matched to a gene: 8. This CDR3 is 15 amino acids long. For the CDR3, the DNA is TGTGCCAGCAGCCGGACAGGGCCTCAAAATGAAAAACTGTTTTTT. It is translated as CASSRTGPQNEKLFF. The variable domain in full, completed from reference TRBV27 and TRBJ1-4, reads EAQVTQNPRYLITVTGKKLTVTCSQNMNHEYMSWYRQDPGLGLRQIYYSMNVEVTDKGDVPEGYKVSRKEKRNFPLILESPSPNQTSLYFCASSRTGPQNEKLFFGSGTQLSVL.

This chain connects TRBV6-5 to TRBJ1-5; D not certain. The CDR3 covers 13 residues. The V end was cut by 4 bases, the J end by 7 bases, with 11 bases between. From germline, CDR1 is MNHEY and CDR2 SVGAGI. In DNA, the CDR3 is TGTGCCAGCAGTTTTAGGGCTGAACAGCCCCAGCATTTT. Translation: CASSFRAEQPQHF.

The J gene is TRBJ2-7, the V gene TRBV27, with D possibly being TRBD1 (6 bases). CDR1 MNHEY and CDR2 SMNVEV come from the germline V gene (reference sequence). The CDR3 sequence is 13 residues long. With 5 bases removed from V and 2 bases from J, the gap between germline ends came to 10 bases. The CDR3: CASSTQGPYEQYF. CDR3 nucleotides: TGTGCCAGCAGTACACAGGGTCCCTACGAGCAGTACTTC.

This chain connects TRBV6-5 to TRBJ1-2; weak D call: TRBD1 (6 bases). V dropped 7 bases and J dropped 5 bases, with 14 bases sitting between them. The CDR3 contains 13 residues. CDR1 and CDR2 (germline): MNHEY, SVGAGI. This CDR3 reads CASTPGTLYGYTF. Here the CDR3 DNA reads TGTGCCAGCACCCCCGGGACACTTTATGGCTACACCTTC.

This clone was picked up a small number of times. The chain is built from TRBV14 and TRBJ2-7; D gene unclear. V shed 4 bases and J shed 6 bases, with 19 bases lying between them. The V gene's germline CDR1 is SGHDN and CDR2 FVKESK. This CDR3 spans 15 amino acids. CDR3 DNA: TGTGCCAGCAGCCCTCCACCTCCTGGACCCGGCGAGCAGTACTTC. Amino acids: CASSPPPPGPGEQYF.

The J gene is TRBJ2-7, the V gene TRBV27, with a tentative D call TRBD1 (5 bases). V lost 1 base to trimming and J lost 0 bases, with 10 bases between them. The germline gives CDR1 MNHEY, CDR2 SMNVEV (reference sequence). The CDR3 is made up of 15 amino acids. The CDR3 coding sequence is TGTGCCAGCAGTTTATTGGCAGGGTCCTCCTACGAGCAGTACTTC. Its protein is CASSLLAGSSYEQYF.

This clone appeared a single time. The CDR3 DNA is TGTGCCAGCCAGGAAGTCCCGCGGGGGGCACTCTACAATGAGCAGTTCTTC. It is translated as CASQEVPRGALYNEQFF. This sequence joins TRBV7-8 and TRBJ2-1; 8 positions match TRBD2. With 8 bases clipped from V and 3 bases from J, the junction kept 15 bases outside the gene matches. Germline loops: CDR1 SGHVS, CDR2 FQNEAQ. This CDR3 contains 17 residues. Based on the CDR3 plus reference TRBV7-8 and TRBJ2-1, the full variable domain is GAGVSQSPRYKVAKRGQDVALRCDPISGHVSLFWYQQALGQGPEFLTYFQNEAQLDKSGLPSDRFFAERPEGSVSTLKIQRTQQEDSAVYLCASQEVPRGALYNEQFFGPGTRLTVL.

This chain links TRBV11-2 with TRBJ1-3, with D perhaps matching TRBD1 (5 bases). The V and J ends lost 4 bases and 7 bases respectively, with 8 bases between them. Per germline, CDR1 SGHAT and CDR2 FQNNGV. The CDR3 has 12 residues. CDR3 coding DNA: TGTGCCAGCAGCTGGGGGGGGAACACCATATATTTT. Protein: CASSWGGNTIYF.

The V and J genes are TRBV5-6 and TRBJ1-1; D call uncertain. Deletions cut 1 base from V and 8 bases from J, with 9 bases between. This CDR3 contains 12 residues. Germline V CDR1 and CDR2: SGHDT, YYEEEE. The CDR3 here is CASSLSSGEAFF. CDR3 nucleotides: TGTGCCAGCAGCTTGTCTAGCGGGGAAGCTTTCTTT.

This chain joins TRBV7-9 and TRBJ2-5; 10 nucleotides match TRBD1. The length of the CDR3 is 17 residues. J lost 3 bases, V lost 6 bases, and 13 bases had no gene match. Germline CDR1 and CDR2: SEHNR and FQNEAQ (reference sequence). The CDR3 region is CASSLPGQGLSKETQYF. In nucleotides, the CDR3 is TGTGCCAGCAGTTTACCGGGACAGGGGTTGTCCAAAGAGACCCAGTACTTC.

The chain combines TRBV9 with TRBJ2-3; TRBD2 matches 13 bases. The length of the CDR3 is 17 residues. Germline CDR1 SGDLS, CDR2 YYNGEE. V gave up 0 bases and J gave up 5 bases; unmatched junction bases: 6. As DNA, the CDR3 is TGTGCCAGCAGCGTAGGTGGACTAGCGGGGGTGGGAGATACGCAGTATTTT. Its translation is CASSVGGLAGVGDTQYF.

Here the CDR3 DNA reads TGCGCCAGCACCCAGGGGCCGAACACTGAAGCTTTCTTT. Amino acids: CASTQGPNTEAFF. The V call is TRBV4-3, the J call TRBJ1-1; weak D call: TRBD1 (6 bases). The germline CDR1 and CDR2 sequences are LGHNA and YSLEER. This CDR3 has 13 residues. V dropped 7 bases and J dropped 1 base, with 10 bases sitting between them.

The V gene is TRBV28, the J gene TRBJ2-4, with D possibly matching TRBD2 (5 bases). V was cut by 5 bases and J by 1 base, with 12 bases left in between. CDR1 is MDHEN, CDR2 SYDVKM, per germline. The CDR3 runs to 15 residues. The CDR3 nucleotides are TGTGCCAGCAGTCCTGCTAGCAGGGCCAAAAACATTCAGTACTTC. The encoded protein is CASSPASRAKNIQYF. Full variable domain (outside the CDR3, taken from reference TRBV28 and TRBJ2-4): DVKVTQSSRYLVKRTGEKVFLECVQDMDHENMFWYRQDPGLGLRLIYFSYDVKMKEKGDIPEGYSVSREKKERFSLILESASTNQTSMYLCASSPASRAKNIQYFGAGTRLSVL.

This clone was seen a few times. This sequence joins TRBV6-1 and TRBJ1-6; 9 nucleotides agree with TRBD1. This CDR3 has 15 amino acids. Trimming took 6 bases from V and 5 from J; bases not matched to a gene: 5. CDR1 MNHNS and CDR2 SASEGT come from the germline V gene. CDR3: CASSFGTGNNSPLHF. Written as DNA, the CDR3 is TGTGCCAGCAGCTTTGGGACAGGGAATAATTCACCCCTCCACTTT.

As concerns this clone: Sequence at one end of the junction differs from germline and may be a read error. The chain is built from TRBV28 and TRBJ2-7; 9 bases map to TRBD1. CDR1 is MDHEN, CDR2 SYDVKM, per germline. This CDR3 spans 16 amino acids. The CDR3 sequence is CASSFFKNWDRDFWDF. DNA for the CDR3: TGTGCCAGCAGTTTTTTTAAAAATTGGGACAGGGACTTCTGGGACTTC.

V is TRBV28 and J is TRBJ1-6, with D possibly matching TRBD1 (6 bases). This CDR3 region has 15 residues. Germline V gene lookup returns CDR1 MDHEN and CDR2 SYDVKM. The V end lost 6 bases, the J end lost 5 bases, and 14 bases lay between the germline ends. The CDR3 region is CASSLRGADNSPLHF. The CDR3 bases are TGTGCCAGCAGCTTACGGGGGGCGGATAATTCACCCCTCCACTTT.